These 11 T cell receptor beta chains were all obtained from the same sample, sequenced in a study of cytomegalovirus exposure and HLA in healthy donors (dated 2017 in TCRdb). Library preparation was by the immunoSEQ multiplex PCR assay. For the multiplex PCR, a mixture combining 60 forward primers for TCR Vbeta segments and 13 reverse primers for TCR Jbeta segments was used. The table comes from immuneACCESS by way of TCRdb, which keeps in-frame sequences with V and J called. Part of the clones is missing from these tables; in studies checked, under half for an unresolved V gene and the rest for unknown reasons. The sample table holds tens of thousands of clones, of which roughly 60% were seen once. The top ten constitute 5.9% of the sample. The sequenced material came from PBMCs. The source of these receptors is a boy aged 10-17 years in good health and CMV-seropositive.

This clone was observed a single time. V usage is TRBV2 and J usage is TRBJ2-5; D not resolved. From germline, CDR1 is SNHLY and CDR2 FYNNEI. V was clipped by 4 bases and J by 3 bases, with 9 bases between them. This CDR3 region has 13 residues. The CDR3 here is CASSGESEETQYF. The DNA for the CDR3 is TGTGCCAGCAGTGGAGAATCTGAAGAGACCCAGTACTTC.

The V and J genes are TRBV30 and TRBJ2-7; TRBD2 matches at 9 bases. The V and J ends lost 5 bases and 5 bases, in that order; junction bases with no gene match: 7. The CDR3 sequence is 13 residues long. The germline V gene encodes CDR1 GTSNPN and CDR2 SVGIG (reference sequence). The CDR3 sequence: CAWGSGSPDEQYF. The CDR3 bases are TGTGCCTGGGGTAGCGGGAGTCCCGACGAGCAGTACTTC.

The V and J genes are TRBV19 and TRBJ2-3; D remains ambiguous. V was clipped by 7 bases and J by 0 bases, with 17 bases between them. Looked up from germline, CDR1 is LNHDA and CDR2 is SQIVND (reference sequence). The length of the CDR3 is 16 residues. The CDR3 sequence: CASTPSWSTSTDTQYF. The DNA for the CDR3 is TGTGCCAGTACCCCAAGCTGGTCCACTAGCACAGATACGCAGTATTTT. The whole variable domain, remainder taken from reference TRBV19 and TRBJ2-3, is DGGITQSPKYLFRKEGQNVTLSCEQNLNHDAMYWYRQDPGQGLRLIYYSQIVNDFQKGDIAEGYSVSREKKESFPLTVTSAQKNPTAFYLCASTPSWSTSTDTQYFGPGTRLTVL.

The table lists this clone with a count of one. Other DNA sequences in the same sample also yield this CDR3. The chain joins TRBV2 to TRBJ1-5; no definite D call. The CDR3 spans 13 residues. CDR1 and CDR2 from the germline V gene are SNHLY and FYNNEI. Between the trimmed V and J ends, which lost 4 bases and 7 bases, there was a span of 11 bases. For the CDR3, the DNA is TGTGCCAGCAGTGTTCGGGAGGGCCAGCCCCAGCATTTT. Translation gives CASSVREGQPQHF. Together with reference TRBV2 and TRBJ1-5, the CDR3 gives the full variable domain: EPEVTQTPSHQVTQMGQEVILRCVPISNHLYFYWYRQILGQKVEFLVSFYNNEISEKSEIFDDQFSVERPDGSNFTLKIRSTKLEDSAMYFCASSVREGQPQHFGDGTRLSIL.

This clone was found a few times. The chain combines TRBV4-1 with TRBJ2-3; 8 positions match TRBD1. CDR1 is MGHRA, CDR2 YSYEKL, per germline. CDR3 length: 15 amino acids. V dropped 4 bases and J dropped 4; count of bases not matched to a gene: 7. CDR3 in DNA: TGCGCCAGCAGCCGGGTCAGGGGGCAGGCAGATACGCAGTATTTT. This encodes CASSRVRGQADTQYF.

The genes are TRBV6-5 and TRBJ2-1; the match to TRBD1 covers 7 bases. This CDR3 is 13 amino acids long. Per germline, CDR1 MNHEY and CDR2 SVGAGI. V trimming: 6 bases; J trimming: 9 bases; junction bases outside the gene matches: 8. CDR3 DNA sequence: TGTGCCAGCAGCCGGACAGGTTTGAGTGAGCAGTTCTTC. Translation: CASSRTGLSEQFF.

The rearrangement uses TRBV18 and TRBJ1-2; TRBD1 aligns across 7 bases. The V gene's germline CDR1 is KGHSH and CDR2 LQKENI. The CDR3 loop spans 13 amino acids. The V segment lost 5 bases and the J segment 5 bases; nucleotides outside the gene matches: 5. CDR3 sequence reads: CASSRDSPYGYTF. CDR3 DNA: TGTGCCAGCTCAAGGGACAGCCCTTATGGCTACACCTTC.

The chain employs TRBV2 and TRBJ2-1; tentative D call: TRBD1 (6 bases). The CDR3 consists of 15 residues. Germline V CDR1 and CDR2: SNHLY, FYNNEI. V was cut by 10 bases and J by 3 bases, with 19 bases left in between. CDR3 bases: TGTGCCACCTCGCTGGACAGCGGAGTCTACAATGAGCAGTTCTTC. The encoded protein is CATSLDSGVYNEQFF. Complete variable domain (other parts from reference TRBV2 and TRBJ2-1): EPEVTQTPSHQVTQMGQEVILRCVPISNHLYFYWYRQILGQKVEFLVSFYNNEISEKSEIFDDQFSVERPDGSNFTLKIRSTKLEDSAMYFCATSLDSGVYNEQFFGPGTRLTVL.

This chain connects TRBV4-2 to TRBJ1-5; D unclear. V lost 0 bases to trimming and J lost 3 bases, with 15 bases between them. The CDR3 is 17 residues long. Germline CDR1 is LGHNA and CDR2 is YNFKEQ. The CDR3 loop reads CASSQDPFRGDNQPQHF. The CDR3 DNA reads as TGTGCCAGCAGCCAAGATCCATTCCGGGGTGACAATCAGCCCCAGCATTTT.

V is TRBV10-1 and J is TRBJ2-7; no definite D call. In germline, CDR1 is WNHNN, CDR2 SYGVQD (reference sequence). The CDR3 is 11 amino acids. The V gene lost 4 bases and the J gene lost 3 bases, with 4 bases spanning the gap. Written as DNA, the CDR3 is TGCGCCAGCAGTGCGGGCTACGAGCAGTACTTC. It specifies CASSAGYEQYF.

This clone appeared a few times. J is TRBJ1-1 and V is TRBV6-5; D perhaps matches TRBD1 (6 bases). Germline values: CDR1 MNHEY, CDR2 SVGAGI. The germline V and J ends were trimmed by 0 bases and 5 bases, with 16 bases remaining between them. The CDR3 sequence is 16 residues long. Here the CDR3 reads CASSYSGGQGETEAFF. CDR3 in DNA: TGTGCCAGCAGTTACTCTGGGGGCCAGGGAGAGACTGAAGCTTTCTTT.